These 16 T cell receptor beta chains were sequenced from one sample in a study of cytomegalovirus exposure and HLA in healthy donors (dated by TCRdb to between 2016 and 2019). Receptor amplification or capture employed the immunoSEQ multiplex PCR assay. The multiplex PCR relied on a mix of 60 forward primers for TCR Vbeta segments and 13 reverse primers for TCR Jbeta segments. This is the immuneACCESS table as TCRdb keeps it, with only in-frame sequences that have V and J called. A part of the clones is gone; compared with another copy, unresolved V genes explain less than half, and the rest is unexplained. Here the sample has around 100,000 clones; about four fifths occur a single time. Together, the top ten hold over 20% of the sample. The sample was PBMCs. The source is a man aged 30-40 years in good health and CMV-seropositive.

This chain links TRBV6-5 with TRBJ2-7; possible D gene TRBD2, 6 bases. Trimming removed 2 bases at V and 4 bases at J, with 9 bases between. This CDR3 comprises 13 residues. CDR1 MNHEY and CDR2 SVGAGI come from the germline V gene. The CDR3 here is CASSYDAGYEQYF. In nucleotides, the CDR3 is TGTGCCAGCAGTTACGACGCGGGATACGAGCAGTACTTC.

The rearrangement uses TRBV11-2 and TRBJ1-1; D is uncertain. Trimming removed 4 bases at V and 3 bases at J, with 3 bases between. The CDR3 contains 11 residues. Per the germline V gene, CDR1 is SGHAT and CDR2 is FQNNGV. The CDR3 spells CASSSYTEAFF. The CDR3 coding sequence is TGTGCCAGCAGCTCGTACACTGAAGCTTTCTTT.

The J gene is TRBJ1-1, the V gene TRBV11-3; 9 bases line up with TRBD1. Per the germline V gene, CDR1 is SGHNT and CDR2 is YENEEA. V dropped 5 bases and J dropped 4; count of bases not matched to a gene: 14. The CDR3 contains 17 residues. The CDR3 protein is CASSPRSTGGKGTEAFF. Here the CDR3 DNA reads TGTGCCAGCAGCCCCAGATCGACAGGGGGGAAAGGCACTGAAGCTTTCTTT.

Worth noting for this clone: The same CDR3 is also encoded by other DNA sequences in this sample. This chain uses TRBV18 with TRBJ2-2, with 7 bases matching TRBD1. Germline lookup yields CDR1 KGHSH and CDR2 LQKENI. V gave up 3 bases and J gave up 0 bases; unmatched junction bases: 1. The CDR3 is 15 residues long. The CDR3 DNA sequence: TGTGCCAGCTCACCCAGGGGGTCGAACACCGGGGAGCTGTTTTTT. Amino acid sequence: CASSPRGSNTGELFF.

This chain connects TRBV11-2 to TRBJ1-2; TRBD1 matches at 7 bases. The CDR3 has 12 amino acids. Germline V gives CDR1 SGHAT, CDR2 FQNNGV. The V segment lost 2 bases and the J segment 8 bases; nucleotides outside the gene matches: 2. The CDR3 nucleotides are TGTGCCAGCAGCTTAACAGGGGTAGGCTACACCTTC. Protein: CASSLTGVGYTF.

The genes are TRBV18 and TRBJ1-1; D gene uncertain. The germline CDR1 and CDR2 sequences are KGHSH and LQKENI. The CDR3 sequence is 13 residues long. Trimming removed 0 bases from V and 4 bases from J, with 6 bases in between. The CDR3 here is CASSPPERTEAFF. CDR3 in DNA: TGTGCCAGCTCACCACCGGAGCGCACTGAAGCTTTCTTT.

This chain joins TRBV2 and TRBJ1-2, with 7 positions matching TRBD1. The length of the CDR3 is 13 residues. J was trimmed by 13 bases and V by 8 bases; bases with no gene match: 16. Germline values: CDR1 SNHLY, CDR2 FYNNEI. For the CDR3, the DNA is TGTGCCAGCGACGACAGGGTCCCAGGATACTCCACCTTC. Translation gives CASDDRVPGYSTF. Together with reference TRBV2 and TRBJ1-2, the CDR3 gives the full variable domain: EPEVTQTPSHQVTQMGQEVILRCVPISNHLYFYWYRQILGQKVEFLVSFYNNEISEKSEIFDDQFSVERPDGSNFTLKIRSTKLEDSAMYFCASDDRVPGYSTFGSGTRLTVV.

V and J are TRBV5-1 and TRBJ2-2; no definite D call. CDR1 is SGHRS, CDR2 YFSETQ, per germline. The length of the CDR3 is 13 residues. With 4 bases removed from V and 1 base from J, the gap between germline ends came to 5 bases. The CDR3 here is CASSPVNTGELFF. CDR3 DNA: TGCGCCAGCAGCCCCGTGAACACCGGGGAGCTGTTTTTT.

The chain uses TRBV15 and TRBJ2-3; TRBD2 matches 14 bases. Germline loops: CDR1 LNHNV, CDR2 YYDKDF (reference sequence). The CDR3 loop spans 16 amino acids. Losses at the gene ends were 3 bases for V and 1 base for J; bases not matched to a gene: 0. The CDR3 sequence: CATSRGLAGGTDTQYF. The CDR3 DNA sequence: TGTGCCACCAGCAGGGGACTAGCGGGGGGCACAGATACGCAGTATTTT.

The V call is TRBV5-4, the J call TRBJ1-2, with D unclear. V was pared by 0 bases and J by 1 base, with 7 bases between. The CDR3 length is 14 residues. Germline V gives CDR1 SGHNT, CDR2 YYREEE (reference sequence). CDR3 coding DNA: TGTGCCAGCAGCTTGGACAGAATTAACTATGGCTACACCTTC. This sequence encodes CASSLDRINYGYTF.

This clone is a singleton in its sample. The chain carries TRBV5-1 and TRBJ2-3; D is uncertain. The CDR3 has 15 residues. Germline loops: CDR1 SGHRS, CDR2 YFSETQ. Trimming removed 1 base from V and 0 bases from J, with 9 bases in between. CDR3 protein: CASSLTAFSTDTQYF. As DNA, the CDR3 is TGCGCCAGCAGCTTGACAGCTTTTAGCACAGATACGCAGTATTTT.

This clone is a singleton in its sample. The DNA of the CDR3 is TGTGCCAGCACCGAACAGGGACAGGGTTACAATGAGCAGTTCTTC. The encoded protein is CASTEQGQGYNEQFF. V is TRBV6-6 and J is TRBJ2-1; 9 bases agree with TRBD1. Germline lookup yields CDR1 MNHNY and CDR2 SVGAGI (reference sequence). With 7 bases clipped from V and 4 bases from J, the junction kept 8 bases outside the gene matches. The CDR3 spans 15 residues.

This clone was found a few times. The V call is TRBV9, the J call TRBJ1-1; TRBD1 might be the D (5 bases). This CDR3 has 14 residues. The germline gives CDR1 SGDLS, CDR2 YYNGEE. V was shortened by 2 bases and J by 1 base, with 9 bases between the two germline ends. The chain's CDR3 is CASSVTGGNTEAFF. CDR3 nucleotides: TGTGCCAGCAGCGTCACGGGGGGGAACACTGAAGCTTTCTTT.

The rearrangement links TRBV11-2 to TRBJ2-2, with 8 bases lining up with TRBD1. V gave up 1 base and J gave up 2 bases; unmatched junction bases: 3. Germline-derived CDR1 and CDR2 are SGHAT and FQNNGV. This CDR3 is built from 16 residues. CDR3 in amino acids: CASSLAGTGNTGELFF. For the CDR3, the DNA is TGTGCCAGCAGCTTAGCCGGGACAGGCAACACCGGGGAGCTGTTTTTT. Full variable domain (missing parts from reference TRBV11-2 and TRBJ2-2): EAGVAQSPRYKIIEKRQSVAFWCNPISGHATLYWYQQILGQGPKLLIQFQNNGVVDDSQLPKDRFSAERLKGVDSTLKIQPAKLEDSAVYLCASSLAGTGNTGELFFGEGSRLTVL.

This sequence joins TRBV11-3 and TRBJ1-1; D may be TRBD1 (5 bases). V was clipped by 6 bases and J by 8 bases, with 19 bases between them. The CDR3 covers 14 residues. Germline V lookup: CDR1 SGHNT, CDR2 YENEEA. The CDR3 nucleotides are TGTGCCAGCAGTAAGGGTCAGGAGGGGACCGAAGCTTTCTTT. It yields the protein CASSKGQEGTEAFF.

This chain connects TRBV30 to TRBJ2-1, with TRBD1 matching 9 bases. The ends lost 2 bases at V and 4 bases at J; junction bases unmatched: 3. Germline V gives CDR1 GTSNPN, CDR2 SVGIG (reference sequence). The CDR3 is 14 residues long. CDR3 loop: CAWSPDRGYNEQFF. CDR3 DNA sequence: TGTGCCTGGAGTCCCGACAGGGGGTACAATGAGCAGTTCTTC.